This TCR beta chain was captured by sequencing in a study of blood T cells in healthy people across ages. The CDR3 consists of 16 residues. Trimming removed 6 bases from V and 10 bases from J; junction bases left unmatched: 21. The use of a sample-barcoded 5' primer and a J-beta primer mix characterized a second PCR of about 6 to 12 cycles. One entry per CDR3 protein results from TCRdb running MiXCR on the 5' RACE reads. The sample consists of about 640,000 distinct CDR3 sequences, approximately 30% of them appearing once. Specimen: blood. V is TRBV12-3 or TRBV12-4 and J is TRBJ2-7; 7 positions agree with TRBD1. This clonotype was sampled from a woman older than 75 in good health. The chain's CDR3 is CASSLGGGWAKNTQYF. DNA of the CDR3: TGTGCCAGCAGCCTAGGGGGCGGATGGGCCAAAAACACTCAGTACTTC.